The T cell receptor (beta chain) described here comes from a study of T-cell memory formation after mild COVID-19. Whole-study findings and limits: Some responding clones appeared in pre-infection memory, suggesting cross-reactive memory joined.

This clonotype was detected only a few times. Its target is not known. Trimming took 2 bases from V and 7 from J, leaving 15 bases between them. Germline assignment: CDR1 MNHEY and CDR2 SMNVEV (reference sequence). This CDR3 spans 15 amino acids. TCRdb itself ran the 5' RACE reads through MiXCR, one entry per CDR3 protein. The table records more than 75,000 distinct CDR3 sequences, approximately 25% of them present only once. This receptor was taken from a man between 18 and 29 years old who had mild COVID-19 (a few samples of this study predate the infection). Cell type and time point are not known. The V call is TRBV27, the J call TRBJ2-1; maybe TRBD2 (7 bases). The sample comprised PBMCs or a T cell subset sorted from them (not recorded which). Here the CDR3 reads CASSLGRGGGNEQFF. Written as DNA, the CDR3 is TGTGCCAGCAGTTTAGGCAGGGGAGGGGGGAATGAGCAGTTCTTC.